A selection of T cell receptor beta chains follows, all from one sample in a study of T cells in tuberculosis. Here immunoSEQ multiplex PCR was the method, and the copy in TCRdb shows in-frame clones only, minus some. The table has under 40,000 clones, roughly 95% seen once; the top ten hold around 8.5%. The sample consisted of PBMCs. These receptors were obtained from a donor aged 10-35 years with latent tuberculosis or without tuberculosis infection. CDR3s include the opening cysteine and the closing phenylalanine or tryptophan. A D gene is named only where the DNA matches it firmly. Part of the rows lack a size; the others show once, few, many or a class for expanded clones.

>TRBV19|TRBJ2-4|.|TRBD1
TGTGCCAGTAGTCCGCGGACAGGGAGTACAGCCAAAAACATTCAGTACTTC
CASSPRTGSTAKNIQYF
>TRBV7-2|TRBJ2-3|.|TRBD1
TGTGCCAGCAGCTTAGAAGGGACAGGGACAGATACGCAGTATTTT
CASSLEGTGTDTQYF
>TRBV19|TRBJ2-2|once|TRBD2
TGTGCCAGTAGTAGGACTAGCGCCGGGGAGCTGTTTTTT
CASSRTSAGELFF
>TRBV4-3|TRBJ2-1|.|.
TGCGCCAGCAGCCAAGGACTGAACAATGAGCAGTTCTTC
CASSQGLNNEQFF
>TRBV27|TRBJ2-2|.|TRBD1
TGTGCCAGCAGGGCGACAGGGTGGGTCGGGGAGCTGTTTTTT
CASRATGWVGELFF
>TRBV11-2|TRBJ1-1|.|TRBD1
TGTGCCAGCAGCTTAGGCCCCGGGACAGGGGGTCTAGACACTGAAGCTTTCTTT
CASSLGPGTGGLDTEAFF
>TRBV14|TRBJ1-2|.|.
TGTGCCAGCAGCCCGAGTGGGGGCGACAACATAAACTATGGCTACACCTTC
CASSPSGGDNINYGYTF
>TRBV11-2|TRBJ2-3|.|.
TGTGCCGCAAATGGCGGGCCGAGCACAGATACGCAGTATTTT
CAANGGPSTDTQYF
>TRBV5-1|TRBJ2-3|.|TRBD1
TGCGCCAGCAGCTTGGGACAGGGCTACACAGATACGCAGTATTTT
CASSLGQGYTDTQYF
>TRBV10-3|TRBJ1-2|.|.
TGTGCCATCAGTGAGGGGGCCTATGGCTACACCTTC
CAISEGAYGYTF
>TRBV5-1|TRBJ2-7|.|.
TGCGCCAGCAGCTTGTTCGGAGGGGTCGACGAGCAGTACTTC
CASSLFGGVDEQYF
>TRBV11-2|TRBJ2-2|.|TRBD1
TGTGCCAGCAGCGGGGGACAGGGGGCGCCTGGCGGGGAGCTGTTTTTT
CASSGGQGAPGGELFF
>TRBV20-1|TRBJ2-3|.|.
TGCAGTGCCGTTTACAGAGATACGCAGTATTTT
CSAVYRDTQYF
>TRBV9|TRBJ2-7|.|TRBD1
TGTGCCAGCAGCTCCCAGAGACAGGGGTGGTACGAGCAGTACTTC
CASSSQRQGWYEQYF
>TRBV5-1|TRBJ2-2|once|TRBD2
TGCGCCAGCAGCTGGCGACTAGCGGGAGACACCGGGGAGCTGTTTTTT
CASSWRLAGDTGELFF
>TRBV9|TRBJ1-2|.|TRBD1
TGTGCCAGCAGCGTAGTCCCAGGGACAGGTGCCCATTATGGCTACACCTTC
CASSVVPGTGAHYGYTF
>TRBV28|TRBJ2-3|.|.
TGTGCCAGCAGGCGTTGGGGGCGGGTGCCCACAGATACGCAGTATTTT
CASRRWGRVPTDTQYF
>TRBV19|TRBJ2-5|.|.
TGTGCCAGTAGTATACAGACGGGAGTGGGGGAGACCCAGTACTTC
CASSIQTGVGETQYF
>TRBV4-1|TRBJ2-1|.|TRBD2
TGCGCCAGCAGCCAAGCTCCCCCAGAGCGGGAGAACTACAATGAGCAGTTCTTC
CASSQAPPERENYNEQFF
>TRBV27|TRBJ2-1|.|.
TGTGCCAGCAGCCGACCGGGGAATGAGCAGTTCTTC
CASSRPGNEQFF
>TRBV4-3|TRBJ1-1|.|.
TGCGCCAGCAGCCAGGACCTGGACAGAGCTTTCACTGAAGCTTTCTTT
CASSQDLDRAFTEAFF
>TRBV14|TRBJ1-4|.|.
TGTGCCAGCAGCCAAACAGGGCCGAGGGATGAAAAACTGTTTTTT
CASSQTGPRDEKLFF
>TRBV7-9|TRBJ1-1|.|.
TGTGCCAGCAGCCCGACAAGCCCTGAAGCTTTCTTT
CASSPTSPEAFF
>TRBV6-5|TRBJ2-1|.|.
TGTGCCAGCAGTCGGAGGGCCAAATCTTACAATGAGCAGTTCTTC
CASSRRAKSYNEQFF
>TRBV11-2|TRBJ2-5|.|TRBD2
TGTGCCAGCAGCTGGGGGACTAGCGGAGAGACCCAGTACTTC
CASSWGTSGETQYF
>TRBV6-6|TRBJ1-2|.|.
TGTGCCAGCACCCTCGGGGGTTCTAACTATGGCTACACCTTC
CASTLGGSNYGYTF